This T cell receptor beta chain was retrieved from a study of shared clonotypes between healthy human individuals. Study outcomes and limitations: Naive CD4 clonotypes overlapped across a handful of donors at 4.5% to 5.5%. Only blood underwent sampling, and tissue repertoires likely differ. Memory subsets generally showed smaller estimated richness than naive subsets did.

Details on this clone: Its antigen is not identified.

Deletions cut 0 bases from V and 4 bases from J, with 12 bases between. Germline assignment: CDR1 MGHRA and CDR2 YSYEKL. The CDR3 totals 15 residues. There were only Caucasian adults among the donors, and all lived in Nashville, Tennessee. Profiled with immunoSEQ multiplex PCR; TCRdb holds only in-frame clones, not every one. The profile shows some 2,500,000 clones, over 85% of them singletons. The TCR originated in a man aged 18 to 35 in good health. Some clones in this sample may be carry-over from other donors' samples. The chain employs TRBV4-1 and TRBJ1-2, with D perhaps TRBD1 (6 bases). The sample taken for sequencing was naive CD4+ T cells from PBMCs. Subset reported: CD45RA+ positively selected. This CDR3 reads CASSQETQGLYGYTF. CDR3 DNA: TGCGCCAGCAGCCAAGAAACGCAGGGGCTCTATGGCTACACCTTC.